Sequencing of this T cell receptor (beta chain) was carried out in a study of blood T cell repertoires in COVID-19. Looking at the study overall: Samples came from the United States, Italy and Spain, spanning acute and convalescent COVID-19. Sources were T cells, B-cell-depleted T cells, or PBMCs; the material itself was cDNA or gDNA.

Methods used by the authors: Amplified reference gene primers provided the basis for estimating nucleated cell counts. Profiling relied on immunoSEQ multiplex PCR, and the TCRdb table lists in-frame clones only, not all of them. V and J calls and clone size follow that table, whereas D and trimming were derived from the DNA. The sample gives 210,000 or so clones, more than 70% of which show up once; around 2.8% is in the top ten. The V gene end was trimmed by 5 bases and the J gene end by 4 bases; junction bases not matched to a gene: 10. Per germline, CDR1 LNHDA and CDR2 SQIVND (reference sequence). The CDR3 runs to 15 residues.

The source material was peripheral blood. The receptor's source is a woman aged 80 or over with active or convalescent COVID-19. The V call is TRBV19, the J call TRBJ1-2; 7 bases are a match to TRBD1. CDR3 loop: CASSSGGGQPYGYTF. CDR3 DNA: TGTGCCAGTAGTTCCGGAGGGGGACAGCCCTATGGCTACACCTTC.